Shown below are 21 T cell receptor beta chains from a single sample sequenced in a study of shared T cell receptors in the human thymus. Measured with immunoSEQ multiplex PCR; TCRdb has only the in-frame clones, and not every one. The sample holds some 720,000 clones; 88% are singletons and the top ten take about 0.01%. The same data also went into a second study, on human thymus T cells.

The source material was thymocytes. These receptors originate from a boy in the first two years of life with a congenital heart defect.

This chain joins TRBV7-2 and TRBJ2-6, with TRBD1 as a possible D gene (5 bases). This CDR3 is 12 amino acids long. Germline loops: CDR1 SGHTA, CDR2 FQGNSA. The CDR3 DNA sequence: TGTGTGGGGCAATCTGGGGCCAACGTCCTGACTTTC. It translates to CVGQSGANVLTF.

The rearrangement uses TRBV6-5 and TRBJ2-7, with D possibly matching TRBD2 (8 bases). Germline assignment: CDR1 MNHEY and CDR2 SVGAGI. The CDR3 consists of 15 residues. V was cut by 5 bases and J by 1 base, with 15 bases left in between. DNA of the CDR3: TGTGCCAGCAGTCACAGGGGACTAGGTTCCTACGAGCAGTACTTC. It yields the protein CASSHRGLGSYEQYF.

This clone appeared a few times. The chain recombines TRBV4-3 with TRBJ2-1; 12 positions match TRBD2. Germline CDR1 and CDR2: LGHNA and YSLEER. The ends lost 0 bases at V and 10 bases at J; junction bases unmatched: 7. This CDR3 has 16 amino acids. This CDR3 is CASSQEASGRVWEQFF. As DNA, the CDR3 is TGCGCCAGCAGCCAAGAGGCTAGCGGGAGGGTTTGGGAGCAGTTCTTC.

This rearrangement joins TRBV7-8 to TRBJ2-7, with D tentatively TRBD2 (5 bases). The CDR3 totals 13 residues. Trimming took off 5 bases at V and 12 bases at J, with 20 bases between the two ends. Looked up from germline, CDR1 is SGHVS and CDR2 is FQNEAQ. CDR3 residues: CASSPGGGSPLYF. CDR3 nucleotides: TGTGCCAGCAGCCCCGGAGGCGGTTCGCCCCTGTACTTC. The entire variable domain, with the rest obtained from reference TRBV7-8 and TRBJ2-7, is as follows: GAGVSQSPRYKVAKRGQDVALRCDPISGHVSLFWYQQALGQGPEFLTYFQNEAQLDKSGLPSDRFFAERPEGSVSTLKIQRTQQEDSAVYLCASSPGGGSPLYFGPGTRLTVT.

The chain combines TRBV18 with TRBJ1-5, with 7 bases lining up with TRBD1. The CDR3 contains 14 residues. The junction had 7 bases not matched to a gene; V was cut back by 3 bases and J by 8 bases. Germline CDR1 and CDR2: KGHSH and LQKENI. CDR3: CASSPRRGWEPQHF. DNA for the CDR3: TGTGCCAGCTCACCCCGCAGGGGGTGGGAGCCCCAGCATTTT. The full variable domain, with the rest looked up from reference TRBV18 and TRBJ1-5, is NAGVMQNPRHLVRRRGQEARLRCSPMKGHSHVYWYRQLPEEGLKFMVYLQKENIIDESGMPKERFSAEFPKEGPSILRIQQVVRGDSAAYFCASSPRRGWEPQHFGDGTRLSIL.

This clone was observed a few times. This chain links TRBV28 with TRBJ2-7; 9 bases fit TRBD1. Germline CDR1 MDHEN, CDR2 SYDVKM. Unmatched junction bases numbered 9, after V lost 9 bases and J lost 6 bases. CDR3 length equals 13 residues. CDR3 coding DNA: TGTGCCAGTAACAGGGGGCTGATCGGCGAGCAGTACTTC. Its translation is CASNRGLIGEQYF.

The chain recombines TRBV27 with TRBJ1-2; 9 nucleotides line up with TRBD1. Losses at the gene ends were 8 bases for V and 5 bases for J; bases not matched to a gene: 12. The CDR3 has 15 amino acids. Germline V lookup: CDR1 MNHEY, CDR2 SMNVEV (reference sequence). CDR3 loop: CASRPEGQGWYGYTF. The DNA of the CDR3 is TGTGCCAGCCGCCCGGAGGGACAGGGATGGTATGGCTACACCTTC.

The chain links TRBV15 to TRBJ2-3, with a possible D match to TRBD1 (6 bases). Germline V gene sequence: CDR1 LNHNV, CDR2 YYDKDF (reference sequence). The CDR3 runs 19 residues. Trimming took off 0 bases at V and 2 bases at J, with 21 bases between the two ends. The CDR3 nucleotides are TGTGCCACCAGCAGAGATTGGGCAGGGTCTAGGGGGTACACAGATACGCAGTATTTT. Amino acid sequence: CATSRDWAGSRGYTDTQYF.

The rearrangement uses TRBV27 and TRBJ2-3; 9 bases map to TRBD2. This CDR3 spans 14 amino acids. The germline V gene encodes CDR1 MNHEY and CDR2 SMNVEV (reference sequence). Unmatched junction bases numbered 9, after V lost 10 bases and J lost 4 bases. The CDR3 DNA sequence: TGTGCCACCCGGCGGGAGCGGGAGGCAGATACGCAGTATTTT. Its protein is CATRREREADTQYF.

The genes are TRBV10-3 and TRBJ2-5; D may be TRBD2 (6 bases). Germline V gene data show CDR1 as ENHRY and CDR2 as SYGVKD. This CDR3 has 13 amino acids. V shed 7 bases and J shed 2 bases, with 11 bases lying between them. CDR3 region: CAIKAGGQETQYF. DNA for the CDR3: TGTGCCATCAAAGCGGGTGGACAAGAGACCCAGTACTTC.

This chain uses TRBV10-3 with TRBJ2-2; 7 positions match TRBD2. The germline V gene encodes CDR1 ENHRY and CDR2 SYGVKD. J gave up 3 bases and V 2 bases, and 6 bases lay outside the gene matches. The CDR3 consists of 16 residues. The CDR3 protein is CAISEIPSGYTGELFF. The CDR3 DNA is TGTGCCATCAGTGAGATCCCTAGCGGCTACACCGGGGAGCTGTTTTTT.

This chain uses TRBV4-3 with TRBJ2-7, with 7 bases that match TRBD2. V trimming: 0 bases; J trimming: 3 bases; junction bases outside the gene matches: 14. The CDR3 spans 18 residues. Germline CDR1 is LGHNA and CDR2 is YSLEER. The CDR3 nucleotides read TGCGCCAGCAGCCAAGAGGGGGGTGGCGGGAGTTCTGGCTACGAGCAGTACTTC. This sequence encodes CASSQEGGGGSSGYEQYF.

The J gene is TRBJ2-3, the V gene TRBV7-2; D may be TRBD2 (5 bases). CDR1 is SGHTA, CDR2 FQGNSA, per germline. The V and J ends lost 5 bases and 0 bases respectively, with 9 bases between them. The CDR3 extends over 14 amino acids. The CDR3 coding sequence is TGTGCCAGCAGCCAGAGGACTAGCACAGATACGCAGTATTTT. As protein: CASSQRTSTDTQYF. Combining the CDR3 with reference TRBV7-2 and TRBJ2-3 gives the whole variable domain GAGVSQSPSNKVTEKGKDVELRCDPISGHTALYWYRQSLGQGLEFLIYFQGNSAPDKSGLPSDRFSAERTGGSVSTLTIQRTQQEDSAVYLCASSQRTSTDTQYFGPGTRLTVL.

This chain uses TRBV11-3 with TRBJ2-1; 8 nucleotides align to TRBD2. This CDR3 region has 17 residues. Germline V lookup: CDR1 SGHNT, CDR2 YENEEA. V lost 0 bases to trimming and J lost 6 bases; unmatched junction nucleotides: 10. CDR3 coding DNA: TGTGCCAGCAGCTTAGATTTTTACGGGAGGGCGGTCAATGAGCAGTTCTTC. It is translated as CASSLDFYGRAVNEQFF.

The chain combines TRBV4-1 with TRBJ2-2, with 8 bases aligning to TRBD2. The CDR3 is made up of 17 amino acids. The germline V gene encodes CDR1 MGHRA and CDR2 YSYEKL. With V trimmed by 4 bases and J by 1 base, 8 bases remained unmatched. The CDR3 reads CASSPRRGLGNTGELFF. The CDR3 nucleotides are TGCGCCAGCAGCCCCAGACGGGGACTAGGGAACACCGGGGAGCTGTTTTTT.

The rearrangement links TRBV19 to TRBJ2-1, with 12 positions matching TRBD2. J gave up 8 bases and V 5 bases, and 4 bases lay outside the gene matches. CDR1 LNHDA and CDR2 SQIVND come from the germline V gene (reference sequence). The CDR3 consists of 14 residues. The CDR3 nucleotides are TGTGCCAGTAGTGACCTAGCGGGAGGGGATGAGCAGTTCTTC. It translates to CASSDLAGGDEQFF.

This clone was counted a single time. The V call is TRBV11-2, the J call TRBJ1-2; tentative D call: TRBD1 (5 bases). The CDR3 covers 18 residues. Germline V lookup: CDR1 SGHAT, CDR2 FQNNGV. Deletions cut 5 bases from V and 0 bases from J, with 22 bases between. The CDR3 bases are TGTGCCAGCAGCGTAGGGAAGGGGCAAGGCAAAGCTAACTATGGCTACACCTTC. Residues: CASSVGKGQGKANYGYTF.

This clone was counted once. The chain combines TRBV15 with TRBJ1-5, with D tentatively TRBD1 (6 bases). Germline assignment: CDR1 LNHNV and CDR2 YYDKDF (reference sequence). This CDR3 contains 17 residues. V dropped 1 base and J dropped 0 bases, with 13 bases sitting between them. CDR3 protein: CATSRGRGGYSNQPQHF. CDR3 nucleotide sequence: TGTGCCACCAGCAGAGGCAGGGGCGGTTATAGCAATCAGCCCCAGCATTTT.

The chain recombines TRBV4-3 with TRBJ2-1, with D maybe TRBD2 (6 bases). The CDR3 length is 20 residues. V was pared by 0 bases and J by 2 bases, with 23 bases between. The germline V gene has CDR1 LGHNA and CDR2 YSLEER. CDR3 sequence: CASSQDPLTSLHPPYNEQFF. The DNA for the CDR3 is TGCGCCAGCAGCCAAGACCCGCTTACTAGCCTCCATCCCCCCTACAATGAGCAGTTCTTC.

This chain uses TRBV2 with TRBJ2-1, with D unresolved. The length of the CDR3 is 14 residues. Germline CDR1 reads SNHLY; CDR2 reads FYNNEI. The V end lost 8 bases, the J end lost 2 bases, and 13 bases lay between the germline ends. CDR3 DNA: TGTGCCAGCCATCGTCCAGACACCTACAATGAGCAGTTCTTC. Translating gives CASHRPDTYNEQFF. The complete variable domain, with remaining parts taken from reference TRBV2 and TRBJ2-1, reads EPEVTQTPSHQVTQMGQEVILRCVPISNHLYFYWYRQILGQKVEFLVSFYNNEISEKSEIFDDQFSVERPDGSNFTLKIRSTKLEDSAMYFCASHRPDTYNEQFFGPGTRLTVL.

The chain combines TRBV4-3 with TRBJ1-1; a possible D gene is TRBD1 (6 bases). CDR1 LGHNA and CDR2 YSLEER come from the germline V gene. The CDR3 consists of 19 residues. V was pared by 0 bases and J by 4 bases, with 24 bases between. The CDR3 loop reads CASSQDRGERGRRSTEAFF. CDR3 coding DNA: TGCGCCAGCAGCCAAGATAGGGGGGAGCGGGGCAGGCGGTCCACTGAAGCTTTCTTT.